This T cell receptor (beta chain) was obtained from a study of T cell responses to AZD1222 COVID-19 vaccine. Repertoires were generated with immunoSEQ multiplex PCR, while TCRdb's copy carries only in-frame clones and drops some. The table records some 120,000 clones, around 89% of them present only once. On this clone: Its antigen is currently unknown.

In germline, CDR1 is MNHEY, CDR2 SVGAGI. Trimming shortened V by 5 bases and J by 1 base, and 14 bases separated the two germline ends. The CDR3 totals 15 residues. Study-level findings and limits: Reportedly, nearly half the spike-specific TCRs target unmutated variant regions. Vaccination with two AZD1222 doses was followed by a rise in Spike-specific TCR breadth and depth. Baseline seropositivity characterized only six AZD1222 recipients.

The genes are TRBV6-5 and TRBJ1-1; D is possibly TRBD1 (6 bases). Here the sequenced sample was peripheral blood, taken on day 0 of MenACWY control vaccination. This receptor was obtained from an adult in good health. CDR3 region: CASSRAWDKNTEAFF. The CDR3 nucleotides read TGTGCCAGCAGTCGAGCTTGGGACAAGAACACTGAAGCTTTCTTT.